This TCR beta chain was sequenced in a study of blood T cell repertoires in COVID-19. Measured with immunoSEQ multiplex PCR; TCRdb has only the in-frame clones, and not every one. The profile shows about 170,000 clones, roughly 91% of them singletons. This clone was detected once. Germline V gene data show CDR1 as GTSNPN and CDR2 as SVGIG (reference sequence). The CDR3 runs 13 residues. V gave up 0 bases and J gave up 14 bases; unmatched junction bases: 10. This sequence joins TRBV30 and TRBJ2-1, with TRBD2 matching over 7 bases. The sample was peripheral blood. The sequence derives from a man aged 50 or older who had recovered from COVID-19. In DNA, the CDR3 is TGTGCCTGGAGTGTACAGCAGCGGGGAGTGGAGTTCTTC. Translating it yields CAWSVQQRGVEFF.